The 2 T cell receptor beta chains in this list originate from one sample, sequenced in a study of Ad26.COV2.S vaccination and SARS-CoV-2 variants. Stated treatment: around 19 received Ad26.COV2.S at low or high dose, single or two shots; about 5 received placebo; per-sample allocation not given. The study sampled participants on day 63 after the first vaccine or placebo injection. Clones were sequenced by immunoSEQ multiplex PCR, and TCRdb holds only the in-frame ones, with some missing. The data show about 320,000 clones, with 90% seen just once and approximately 5% held by the top ten. Here the sequenced sample was peripheral blood, taken in a trial of Ad26.COV2.S vaccine versus placebo. The receptors were gathered from a person between 18 and 59 years old who received the Ad26.COV2.S COVID-19 vaccine or a placebo.

The chain recombines TRBV4-3 with TRBJ2-7; D remains ambiguous. The germline gives CDR1 LGHNA, CDR2 YSLEER. V was shortened by 1 base and J by 3 bases, with 7 bases between the two germline ends. The CDR3 extends over 13 amino acids. CDR3 nucleotide sequence: TGCGCCAGCAGCCAAGGGTCGGGCTACGAGCAGTACTTC. Protein: CASSQGSGYEQYF.

The chain combines TRBV19 with TRBJ1-5, with a possible D match to TRBD1 (5 bases). Trimming shortened V by 1 base and J by 0 bases, and 7 bases separated the two germline ends. CDR3 length equals 15 residues. Germline V CDR1 and CDR2: LNHDA, SQIVND (reference sequence). The CDR3 sequence is CASSIVDSSNQPQHF. The CDR3 DNA follows: TGTGCCAGTAGTATAGTTGACAGTAGCAATCAGCCCCAGCATTTT.